A single sample gave rise to the 31 T cell receptor delta chains below, sequenced in a study of γδ T cells in repeated Plasmodium falciparum infection. Flow sorting of PBMC yielded separate Vgamma9/Vdelta2+ and Vdelta2-negative gammadelta T cell populations for bulk repertoire analysis. TCRdb fed the multiplex PCR reads to CATT. Here the sample spans over 45,000 delta-chain clones, 1.6% being singletons. What was sequenced was gamma-delta T cells from blood. The receptors stem from a pool of human donors (malaria-infected and uninfected, not separated).

This clone has more than one count but fewer than ten. TCRdb attributes to this sequence the protein of a much larger clone, which differs from the DNA translation at residue 10; a read error is likely, and the protein displayed is translated from the DNA. The chain has TRDV1 and TRDJ1, with D tentatively TRDD3 (5 bases). The J gene, absent from TCRdb, was called here by matching the DNA to germline. Germline assignment: CDR1 TSWWSYY and CDR2 QGS. The germline V and J ends were trimmed by 0 bases and 4 bases, with 15 bases remaining between them. CDR3 size: 16 residues. The CDR3 DNA is TGTGCTCTTGGGGAACTTATGGGAGGGATGCTCGATAAACTCATCTTT. It yields the protein CALGELMGGMLDKLIF.

This clone has ten or more counts. The chain has TRDV2 and TRDJ1; 9 nucleotides line up with TRDD3. No J gene was available from TCRdb, and it was assigned here by a germline match of the DNA. The V and J ends lost 0 bases and 1 base, in that order; junction bases with no gene match: 14. The CDR3 length is 19 residues. The germline gives CDR1 GEAIGNYY, CDR2 EKD. CDR3 protein: CACDTVGSSGGLITDKLIF. The CDR3 region has the DNA TGTGCCTGTGACACCGTCGGCTCCTCTGGGGGATTAATCACCGATAAACTCATCTTT.

By sample share, this clone is medium-sized. In the same sample, other DNA sequences code for this CDR3. The chain recombines TRAV38-2/DV8 with TRDJ1, with TRDD3 identical over 10 bases. The CDR3 is 20 amino acids. Germline V gene sequence: CDR1 TSESDYY, CDR2 QEAYKQQN. The DNA for the CDR3 is TGTGCGCCCATGGGGCTCCCGGACTGGGGGATGTACCTGTACACCGATAAACTCATCTTT. Translated, it gives CAPMGLPDWGMYLYTDKLIF.

This clone occurred many times. The sample holds other DNA sequences that translate to the same CDR3. The J gene is TRDJ1, the V gene TRDV2, with D unresolved. Germline V gives CDR1 GEAIGNYY, CDR2 EKD. The V end was cut by 3 bases, the J end by 0 bases, with 13 bases between. This CDR3 has 15 amino acids. CDR3 protein: CACDPIEPHTDKLIF. DNA for the CDR3: TGTGCCTGTGACCCTATCGAACCCCACACCGATAAACTCATCTTT.

This clone was detected only a few times. The protein given by TCRdb reflects a much larger clone and differs at residue 18 from this DNA's translation, likely from a read error; the protein shown is the DNA's translation. The V gene is TRDV1, the J gene TRDJ1, with 7 nucleotides matching TRDD2. CDR3 length: 21 amino acids. Germline-derived CDR1 and CDR2 are TSWWSYY and QGS. In DNA form, the CDR3 reads TGTGCTCTTGGGGACCTCACCTTCCTCCCAATACCTATCCACCGCTACGATAATCTCATCTTT. This codes for CALGDLTFLPIPIHRYDNLIF.

On this clone itself: TCRdb has a much larger clone's protein, which differs at residue 4 from the translation of this DNA, likely because of a read error; what is shown is the protein translated from the DNA. J is TRDJ1 and V is TRDV1; 9 nucleotides line up with TRDD3. TCRdb leaves out the J gene; it was filled in here by matching the DNA to germline. The germline V gene has CDR1 TSWWSYY and CDR2 QGS. CDR3 length: 16 residues. CDR3 protein: CALEELGGIHTDKLIF. For the CDR3, the DNA is TGTGCTCTTGAGGAACTAGGGGGGATACACACCGATAAACTCATCTTT.

This clone appeared a few times. This DNA's translation and the protein TCRdb lists, from a much larger clone, do not match at residue 11, likely due to a read error; the protein shown is translated from the DNA. The chain employs TRDV1 and TRDJ1; TRDD2 matches at 7 bases. TCRdb lists no J gene, so it was determined here by aligning the DNA to germline. The germline gives CDR1 TSWWSYY, CDR2 QGS. V shed 4 bases and J 1 base; nucleotides not matched to a gene: 12. This CDR3 is built from 17 residues. CDR3 in DNA: TGTGCTCTTGGGGCGGCCTTCCTTTTCGCACGCACCGATAAACTCATCTTT. Translation: CALGAAFLFARTDKLIF.

As for this clone: This likely reflects a read error, since a far larger clone is one base away. The same CDR3 can be traced to other DNA sequences in this sample. The rearrangement joins TRDV1 to TRDJ1, with TRDD3 identical over 7 bases. TCRdb lists no J gene, so it was determined here by aligning the DNA to germline. This CDR3 has 23 amino acids. In germline, CDR1 is TSWWSYY, CDR2 QGS. In nucleotides, the CDR3 is TGTGCTCTTGGGTCACATCCTCCCCCCCTGGGCTTGGGGATATGCGAACACACTGATAAACTCATCTTT. It specifies CALGSHPPPLGLGICEHTDKLIF.

The table lists this clone with many counts. This chain connects TRDV1 to TRDJ1; the match to TRDD3 covers 8 bases. CDR3 size: 16 residues. Germline loops: CDR1 TSWWSYY, CDR2 QGS. Trimming cost V 1 base and J 4 bases; bases outside gene matches: 8. The CDR3 sequence is CALGEHSGGSGDKLIF. The CDR3 nucleotides are TGTGCTCTTGGGGAACATAGTGGGGGATCTGGCGATAAACTCATCTTT.

This clone has just a few counts. TCRdb records a much larger clone's protein for this DNA, with a difference at residue 12 that likely arises from a read error; the protein given is the translation of the DNA. The chain links TRDV1 to TRDJ1, with TRDD3 identical over 8 bases. The J gene is absent in TCRdb and was assigned here via DNA matching to germline. The ends lost 3 bases at V and 5 bases at J; junction bases unmatched: 26. This CDR3 spans 21 amino acids. From germline, CDR1 is TSWWSYY and CDR2 QGS. The CDR3 bases are TGTGCTCTTGGGGAGGAAGGGGCCTTCCCAATACCGGGGGATAGATCGGATAAACTCATCTTT. It codes for CALGEEGAFPIPGDRSDKLIF.

Notes on this clone: TCRdb lists the protein of a much larger clone for this DNA, which differs at residue 10, so this is likely a read error; the protein given here is translated from the DNA itself. V gene TRDV2 combines with J gene TRDJ1; 11 bases agree with TRDD3. Trimming at V came to 2 bases and at J to 0 bases, leaving 7 bases not matched to a gene. Germline V gives CDR1 GEAIGNYY, CDR2 EKD. This CDR3 has 17 amino acids. CDR3 coding DNA: TGTGCCTGTGACAAACTGGGGGATAAAGCTAACACCGATAAACTCATCTTT. It translates to CACDKLGDKANTDKLIF.

This clone has at least ten counts. The amino acid sequence in TCRdb belongs to a much larger clone and departs from this DNA's translation at residue 16, likely a sequencing read error; the sequence shown is translated from the DNA. The V call is TRDV1, the J call TRDJ1; TRDD3 agrees at 11 bases. Germline assignment: CDR1 TSWWSYY and CDR2 QGS. Germline trimming cut 2 bases from V and 8 bases from J; bases unmatched to any gene: 25. This CDR3 spans 21 amino acids. The CDR3 sequence is CALGETLKFTGYWGIMGKLIF. Written as DNA, the CDR3 is TGTGCTCTTGGGGAAACCTTAAAATTCACGGGGTACTGGGGGATAATGGGGAAACTCATCTTT.

This clone has just a few counts. A far larger clone lies a single base away; this is likely a read error. The identical CDR3 is also encoded by other nucleotide sequences in the sample. Called V gene: TRDV1; the J gene was not called; the D call of TRDD3 is as the table states it, not checked on the DNA. Per germline, CDR1 TSWWSYY and CDR2 QGS. CDR3 size: 19 residues. CDR3 sequence reads: CALGELAFPYGPYTDKLIF. As DNA, the CDR3 is TGTGCTCTTGGGGAACTCGCCTTCCCGTATGGTCCGTACACCGATAAACTAATCTTT.

Remarks on this clone: A much more abundant neighbour one base away suggests this may be a read error. Other DNA sequences within the sample encode an identical CDR3. CDR3 protein: CAFNEGLGADKLIF. The CDR3 DNA follows: TGTGCCTTTAATGAGGGACTGGGAGCCGATAAACTCATCTTC. V is TRDV3 and J is TRDJ1; possibly TRDD3 for D (6 bases). The V gene's germline CDR1 is TVYSNPD and CDR2 GDNSRS (reference sequence). The CDR3 spans 14 residues. Combining the CDR3 with reference TRDV3 and TRDJ1 gives the whole variable domain CDKVTQSSPDQTVASGSEVVLLCTYDTVYSNPDLFWYRIRPDYSFQFVFYGDNSRSEGADFTQGRFSVKHILTQKAFHLVISPVRTEDSATYYCAFNEGLGADKLIFGKGTRVTVEP.

To note about this clone: This sequence is one base from a far larger clone and is likely a read error. Different DNA sequences within this sample yield the same CDR3. No J gene was named, though the V gene is TRDV2; the D call in the table, TRDD3, was not verified against the DNA. The germline CDR1 and CDR2 sequences are GEAIGNYY and EKD. The CDR3 extends over 17 amino acids. The DNA of the CDR3 is TGTGCCTGTGACAAGTGGGGGATACGAAAGTACACCGATAAGCTCATCTTT. The encoded protein is CACDKWGIRKYTDKLIF.

The sample holds many counts of this clone. The gene calls are TRDV2 and TRDJ1, with 7 bases aligning to TRDD3. V shed 3 bases, J shed 7 bases, and the junction held 7 bases outside the gene matches. Germline lookup yields CDR1 GEAIGNYY and CDR2 EKD. CDR3 length: 13 residues. For the CDR3, the DNA is TGTGCCTGTGACCGGTTGGGGGGGATTAAACTCATCTTT. Translated, it gives CACDRLGGIKLIF.

This clone was counted between two and nine times. This likely traces to a read error, being one base from a far larger clone. Other nucleotide sequences in the sample specify the same CDR3. This rearrangement joins TRDV1 to TRDJ1; 12 bases are shared with TRDD3. TCRdb records no J gene; here it was assigned by comparing the DNA to germline. The V and J ends lost 3 bases and 0 bases, in that order; junction bases with no gene match: 23. The CDR3 consists of 23 residues. The germline V gene encodes CDR1 TSWWSYY and CDR2 QGS. CDR3 in amino acids: CALGEPAKSRMNWGIPYTDKLIF. CDR3 coding DNA: TGTGCTCTTGGGGAGCCGGCCAAGAGCAGAATGAACTGGGGGATACCGTACACCGATAAACTCATCTTT.

This clone was detected a few times. Given a far larger clone just one base away, this is likely a sequencing read error. The identical CDR3 is also encoded by other nucleotide sequences in the sample. The V gene is given as TRDV2, and no J gene call is available. Germline V gene sequence: CDR1 GEAIGNYY, CDR2 EKD. The CDR3 has 16 residues. The CDR3 DNA follows: TGTGCCTGTGACGCTCTATATACCTTGTACACCGATAAGCTCATCTTT. The encoded protein is CACDALYTLYTDKLIF.

The table lists this clone with a few counts. This likely traces to a read error, being one base from a far larger clone. Other DNA sequences within the sample encode an identical CDR3. A V gene of TRDV2 was called, but no J gene was assigned; the tabulated D call, TRDD3, remains unverified against the DNA. CDR1 is GEAIGNYY and CDR2 is EKD in the germline V gene. This CDR3 has 19 amino acids. The CDR3 DNA is TGTGCCTGTGACACCTTTTCCTACGGGGGATACGGGTACACCGATAAACTCATTTTT. It encodes CACDTFSYGGYGYTDKLIF.

With regard to this clone: The TCRdb protein, from a much larger clone, departs from this DNA's translation at residue 16, likely by read error; the protein shown derives from the DNA. V usage is TRDV1 and J usage is TRDJ1; a possible D gene is TRDD2 (5 bases). The J gene, left out of TCRdb, was set here by checking the DNA against germline. Deletions cut 8 bases from V and 1 base from J, with 38 bases between. Germline assignment: CDR1 TSWWSYY and CDR2 QGS. The CDR3 loop spans 22 amino acids. For the CDR3, the DNA is TGTGCTCTTTTTACCGCACCTTCTTACCTACGCCCTACGGGGTCTTCCACCGATAAACTCATCTTT. It encodes CALFTAPSYLRPTGSSTDKLIF.

In regard to this clone: A far larger clone lies a single base away; this is likely a read error. Other DNA sequences in the sample encode the same CDR3. J gene calling gave no result, while the V gene is TRDV1; the D call of TRDD3 is as the table states it, not checked on the DNA. The CDR3 has 19 residues. Germline lookup yields CDR1 TSWWSYY and CDR2 QGS. CDR3 DNA sequence: TGTGCTCTTGGGGAATCTACGCAGTACTGGGGAGTGTACACCGATAAACTCATTTTT. It yields the protein CALGESTQYWGVYTDKLIF.

Turning to this clone: It is likely a read error: a sequence one base away is far more abundant. Different DNA sequences within this sample yield the same CDR3. This rearrangement joins TRDV3 to TRDJ1; D might be TRDD2 (9 bases). The CDR3 spans 21 residues. CDR1 and CDR2 (germline): TVYSNPD, GDNSRS (reference sequence). The CDR3 here is CAFSEPSYLLGDPPITDKLIF. CDR3 DNA sequence: TGTGCCTTTAGTGAGCCTTCCTACTTGCTGGGGGACCCTCCTATCACCGATAAACTTATCTTT.

This clone was recorded a few times. Only one base separates this from a far larger clonotype, so it likely reflects a read error. The sample carries other DNA sequences with the same CDR3. This sequence joins TRDV1 and TRDJ1; 9 bases fit TRDD3. The J gene is absent in TCRdb and was assigned here via DNA matching to germline. From germline, CDR1 is TSWWSYY and CDR2 QGS. This CDR3 has 26 residues. The V and J ends lost 3 bases and 0 bases, in that order; junction bases with no gene match: 35. The CDR3 coding sequence is TGTGCTCTTGGGGAGCCTAGCCCCCCTCTATACTACTCGGGGCTACTGGGGGAACCAAACACCGATAAACTCATCTTT. Translating gives CALGEPSPPLYYSGLLGEPNTDKLIF.

This clone was seen repeatedly, ten times or more. This likely traces to a read error, being one base from a far larger clone. At the DNA level, this CDR3 is encoded by other sequences in the same sample as well. This rearrangement joins TRDV1 to TRDJ1, with TRDD3 matching over 8 bases. This CDR3 has 18 amino acids. Germline V CDR1 and CDR2: TSWWSYY, QGS. In nucleotides, the CDR3 is TGTGCACTTGGGGAAACAAAGGGATACGTTCTTGACACCGATAAACTCATCTTT. Its translation is CALGETKGYVLDTDKLIF.

There are a few counts of this clone. TCRdb assigns this DNA the protein of a much larger clone, which departs from its translation at residue 14; this likely reflects a read error, and the protein shown comes from translating the DNA. The chain links TRDV1 to TRDJ1; 9 positions match TRDD3. The germline V gene has CDR1 TSWWSYY and CDR2 QGS. This CDR3 spans 20 amino acids. The V gene end was trimmed by 0 bases and the J gene end by 0 bases; junction bases not matched to a gene: 14. CDR3 sequence: CALGELPPPLGDLHTDKLIF. The CDR3 DNA reads TGTGCTCTTGGGGAACTTCCTCCCCCTCTGGGGGATCTGCACACCGATAAACTCATCTTT.

Details on this clone: This is likely an artifact of a read error, given a far larger clone one base away. This sample includes further DNA sequences coding for the same CDR3. The V gene was identified as TRDV2, while no J gene was called; TRDD3 is the table's D call and was not checked against the DNA. Germline V gene lookup returns CDR1 GEAIGNYY and CDR2 EKD. The CDR3 extends over 21 amino acids. CDR3 in DNA: TGTGCCTGTGACTCCGTTTTAATGGGTACTGGGGGATACGCCCACACCGATAAGCTCATCTTT. It encodes CACDSVLMGTGGYAHTDKLIF.

Points on this clone: The TCRdb protein, from a much larger clone, departs from this DNA's translation at residue 3, likely by read error; the protein shown derives from the DNA. The chain links TRDV3 to TRDJ1, with 10 positions matching TRDD3. The J gene was not available in TCRdb and was assigned here by matching the DNA to germline segments. Trimming took 5 bases from V and 0 from J; bases not matched to a gene: 24. The CDR3 extends over 20 amino acids. Germline-derived CDR1 and CDR2 are TVYSNPD and GDNSRS (reference sequence). This CDR3 is CALIPLLVGDTPMYTDKLIF. The CDR3 DNA follows: TGTGCCCTCATCCCGTTGCTAGTGGGGGATACCCCGATGTACACCGATAAACTCATCTTT.

This clone was picked up many times. TCRdb's protein and the translated DNA diverge at residue 9; the protein reported here is the translation of the DNA. V and J are TRDV1 and TRDJ1; D is undetermined. Germline assignment: CDR1 TSWWSYY and CDR2 QGS. Trimming cost V 0 bases and J 10 bases, with 12 bases left between them. The length of the CDR3 is 13 residues. Here the CDR3 reads CALGELWTTRLIF. The CDR3 region has the DNA TGTGCTCTTGGGGAACTATGGACCACCCGACTCATCTTT.

As concerns this clone: TCRdb has a much larger clone's protein, which differs at residue 7 from the translation of this DNA, likely because of a read error; what is shown is the protein translated from the DNA. The V and J genes are TRDV1 and TRDJ1; TRDD3 aligns across 9 bases. CDR3 length equals 21 residues. The V gene end was trimmed by 7 bases and the J gene end by 0 bases; junction bases not matched to a gene: 24. From germline, CDR1 is TSWWSYY and CDR2 QGS. The DNA for the CDR3 is TGTGCTCTTGTGGTTACCACTACTGGGGGACTCCAGCACACGTACACCGATAAACTCATCTTT. This encodes CALVVTTTGGLQHTYTDKLIF.

Many counts were recorded for this clone. A read error is likely here: a far larger clone is one base away. Other DNA sequences in this specimen translate into the identical CDR3. The chain recombines TRDV1 with TRDJ1; a weak D match, TRDD3 (5 bases). Per germline, CDR1 TSWWSYY and CDR2 QGS. CDR3 length: 18 residues. The germline V and J ends were trimmed by 5 bases and 0 bases, with 22 bases remaining between them. The CDR3 DNA sequence: TGTGCTCTTGGGCTCAGGAGAGGGGGGTACTTGTACACCGATAAACTCATCTTT. Protein sequence: CALGLRRGGYLYTDKLIF.

This clone was counted between two and nine times. A single base is all that separates this from a far larger clone, so a read error is likely. The identical CDR3 is also encoded by other nucleotide sequences in the sample. The V call is TRDV1, the J call TRDJ1; TRDD3 might be the D (5 bases). TCRdb is silent on the J gene; assignment here came from matching the DNA to germline. Germline V gene data show CDR1 as TSWWSYY and CDR2 as QGS. Trimming removed 1 base from V and 5 bases from J, with 41 bases in between. The CDR3 is 24 amino acids. The CDR3: CALGEPVMIALQYWLWTGTDKLIF. The CDR3 DNA reads as TGTGCTCTTGGGGAACCGGTAATGATCGCCCTCCAGTACTGGTTATGGACCGGGACAGATAAACTCATCTTT.